The 5 T cell receptor beta chains below were found in one sample sequenced in a study of cytomegalovirus exposure and HLA in healthy donors. PCR involved 60 Vbeta and 13 Jbeta primers. The assay was immunoSEQ multiplex PCR, and TCRdb's table has in-frame clones only and misses some. Found here are some 250,000 clones, 82% of them singletons; the top ten hold 5% to 6.5%. What was sequenced was PBMCs. Source of these receptors: a woman in her forties in good health and CMV-seropositive.

The gene calls are TRBV15 and TRBJ2-7; 8 nucleotides agree with TRBD2. The V gene's germline CDR1 is LNHNV and CDR2 YYDKDF (reference sequence). The CDR3 loop spans 14 amino acids. V trimming: 5 bases; J trimming: 4 bases; junction bases outside the gene matches: 7. CDR3 loop: CATSPGRGGYEQYF. The CDR3 nucleotides read TGTGCCACCAGCCCCGGGAGGGGCGGGTACGAGCAGTACTTC.

The rearrangement uses TRBV19 and TRBJ2-6; TRBD1 aligns across 10 bases. In germline, CDR1 is LNHDA, CDR2 SQIVND (reference sequence). This CDR3 region has 17 residues. After removal of 4 bases from V and 3 bases from J, the junction contained 6 bases not matched to a gene. DNA for the CDR3: TGTGCCAGTAGTAGTGACAGGGGGCTAGGTGGGGCCAACGTCCTGACTTTC. It translates to CASSSDRGLGGANVLTF.

Remarks on this clone: An end of the junction does not agree with germline; a read error may underlie this. The chain employs TRBV7-7 and TRBJ2-5; tentative D call: TRBD1 (6 bases). Germline V lookup: CDR1 SSHAT, CDR2 FNYEAQ (reference sequence). CDR3 length: 17 amino acids. In nucleotides, the CDR3 is TGTGCTAGCAGCTTAGTGCCACCGGGACACTTACAAGAGACCCAGTACTTC. Translation: CASSLVPPGHLQETQYF.

In this sample, this clone turned up a few times. The chain uses TRBV5-1 and TRBJ2-3; 10 bases map to TRBD1. The V and J ends lost 0 bases and 11 bases, in that order; junction bases with no gene match: 15. The CDR3 covers 17 residues. Germline loops: CDR1 SGHRS, CDR2 YFSETQ. The CDR3 spells CASSLESPGQGPLVQYF. The CDR3 DNA follows: TGCGCCAGCAGCTTGGAGTCTCCGGGACAGGGGCCTCTAGTGCAGTATTTT.

This sequence joins TRBV19 and TRBJ1-1; D call uncertain. There are 16 residues in the CDR3. With 6 bases removed from V and 0 bases from J, the gap between germline ends came to 17 bases. Germline CDR1 is LNHDA and CDR2 is SQIVND (reference sequence). DNA for the CDR3: TGTGCCAGTAGGGATTGGGCCCTGAACATGAACACTGAAGCTTTCTTT. Translation: CASRDWALNMNTEAFF.